This record concerns one T cell receptor beta chain sequence. The sample comes from a study of blood T cell repertoires in COVID-19. Study background: Researchers got acute and convalescent COVID-19 samples from the United States, Italy and Spain. PBMCs, B-cell-depleted T cells, or T cells provided the cDNA or gDNA that made up the material.

Methods used by the authors: Scientists estimated how many nucleated cells there were by amplifying reference gene primers. Method: immunoSEQ multiplex PCR; TCRdb's copy keeps in-frame clones and lacks some. Clonal size and the V and J genes are those of that table, whereas D and trimming came from the DNA. The repertoire includes roughly 260,000 clones, roughly 90% of them detected once, and approximately 3.7% sits in the top ten. V lost 4 bases to trimming and J lost 9 bases, with 16 bases between them. In germline, CDR1 is SGHTA, CDR2 FQGTGA. The CDR3 length is 14 residues. The V gene is TRBV7-3, the J gene TRBJ2-1; D remains ambiguous. The sequence was collected from a man aged 60 to 69 who had recovered from COVID-19. The sequenced sample consisted of peripheral blood. In DNA form, the CDR3 reads TGTGCCAGCAGCTCCGTTAGTAGGTCGGGTGAGCAGTTCTTC. Residues: CASSSVSRSGEQFF.